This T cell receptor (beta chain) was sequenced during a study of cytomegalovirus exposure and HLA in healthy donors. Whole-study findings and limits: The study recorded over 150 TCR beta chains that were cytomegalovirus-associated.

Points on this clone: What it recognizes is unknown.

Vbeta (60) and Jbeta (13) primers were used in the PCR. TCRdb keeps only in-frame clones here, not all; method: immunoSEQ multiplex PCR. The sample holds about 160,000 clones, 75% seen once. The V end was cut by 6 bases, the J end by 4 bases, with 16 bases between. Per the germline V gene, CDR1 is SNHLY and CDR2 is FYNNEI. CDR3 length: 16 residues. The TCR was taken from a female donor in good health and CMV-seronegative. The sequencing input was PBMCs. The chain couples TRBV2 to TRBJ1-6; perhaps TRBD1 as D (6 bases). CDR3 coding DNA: TGTGCCAGCAGCCGCCCCGGGACACTTTATAATTCACCCCTCCACTTT. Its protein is CASSRPGTLYNSPLHF.